This entry features one T cell receptor beta chain sequence. What it binds is unknown. This sample stems from a study of blood T cells in healthy people across ages. The individuals who served as donors were healthy Caucasians living in Russia, aged about 6 to 100. The amount of total RNA extracted per sample was at least 6 micrograms. Using a J-beta primer mix together with a sample-barcoded 5' primer, a second PCR was run for about 6 to 12 cycles. Using its own MiXCR run on the 5' RACE reads, TCRdb lists one record per CDR3 protein. The data hold around 400,000 distinct CDR3 sequences, with over 45% observed a single time. Notes on the study in general: Among long-lived donors, naive CD4+ cells were more numerous and diversity higher than in aged donors. Observed TCR beta diversity per million T cells went down as age went up. This fall followed a roughly linear course with age.

This CDR3 has 12 residues. Trimming cost V 8 bases and J 6 bases, with 11 bases left between them. Looked up from germline, CDR1 is LGHNA and CDR2 is YNFKEQ. Specimen: blood. The source of this sequence is a man aged 55 to 70 in good health. The rearrangement uses TRBV4-2 and TRBJ2-1; no reliable D call. CDR3 residues: CASGRRSNEQFF. The CDR3 bases are TGTGCCAGCGGCCGTCGGTCCAATGAGCAGTTCTTC.